These 15 T cell receptor beta chains were all obtained from the same sample, sequenced in a study of cytomegalovirus exposure and HLA in healthy donors. The study ran its PCR with 60 Vbeta and 13 Jbeta primers. Profiled with immunoSEQ multiplex PCR; TCRdb holds only in-frame clones, not every one. The table includes around 180,000 clones, 65% to 90% detected once. What was sequenced was PBMCs. The origin of the receptors is a girl aged 2 to 10 in good health and CMV-seropositive.

V and J are TRBV21-1 and TRBJ1-2; the DNA was not compared with TRBD1, the D call given in the table. TRBV21-1 is a documented pseudogene. CDR3 length: 17 residues. The CDR3: CASSRSGTGYFFRGYTF. The CDR3 DNA reads TGTGCCAGCAGCAGGAGTGGGACAGGGTACTTTTTTCGTGGCTACACCTTC.

This chain joins TRBV27 and TRBJ2-7; 9 nucleotides line up with TRBD1. V lost 8 bases and J lost 6; bases outside the gene matches: 20. The CDR3 contains 17 residues. The V gene's germline CDR1 is MNHEY and CDR2 SMNVEV (reference sequence). The CDR3 DNA follows: TGTGCCAGCGCCCGCCTCTTCATAGGGGACAGGGTACGCGAGCAGTACTTC. Protein: CASARLFIGDRVREQYF.

In its sample, this clone was seen once. The chain links TRBV27 to TRBJ1-5; 9 bases are shared with TRBD1. The J segment lost 1 base and the V segment lost 6 bases, leaving 1 base of the junction unmatched. Looked up from germline, CDR1 is MNHEY and CDR2 is SMNVEV (reference sequence). This CDR3 contains 14 residues. In DNA form, the CDR3 reads TGTGCCAGCAGGACAGGGGGGAGCAATCAGCCCCAGCATTTT. Translating gives CASRTGGSNQPQHF.

The rearrangement uses TRBV19 and TRBJ1-5, with D perhaps TRBD1 (6 bases). The germline V and J ends were trimmed by 7 bases and 9 bases, with 22 bases remaining between them. CDR1 and CDR2 (germline): LNHDA, SQIVND (reference sequence). This CDR3 region has 15 residues. CDR3 sequence reads: CASKLRDTGLGPQHF. The CDR3 coding sequence is TGTGCCAGTAAACTCCGGGACACTGGGTTGGGGCCCCAGCATTTT.

The chain has TRBV7-9 and TRBJ1-1; 11 bases agree with TRBD1. CDR3 length: 15 amino acids. V lost 4 bases, J lost 6 bases, and 7 bases stayed unmatched. Germline V gene lookup returns CDR1 SEHNR and CDR2 FQNEAQ (reference sequence). The CDR3 is CASSSPGQGDSEAFF. The DNA for the CDR3 is TGTGCCAGCAGCTCCCCGGGACAGGGGGACTCTGAAGCTTTCTTT.

The CDR3 DNA reads TGCGCCAGCAGCAATACTAGCTCCTACGAGCAGTACTTC. Its protein is CASSNTSSYEQYF. The chain links TRBV5-1 to TRBJ2-7; perhaps TRBD2 as D (5 bases). V dropped 4 bases and J dropped 0 bases, with 8 bases sitting between them. Germline assignment: CDR1 SGHRS and CDR2 YFSETQ. The CDR3 contains 13 residues.

The chain carries TRBV7-9 and TRBJ2-1; D might be TRBD2 (7 bases). Trimming stripped 4 bases from V and 13 bases from J, with 17 bases between. This CDR3 spans 13 amino acids. Germline loops: CDR1 SEHNR, CDR2 FQNEAQ (reference sequence). CDR3 sequence: CASSSGVGLVQFF. In DNA form, the CDR3 reads TGTGCCAGCAGCTCAGGGGTCGGACTAGTTCAGTTCTTC.

The chain joins TRBV7-9 to TRBJ1-1; unclear D gene. CDR1 is SEHNR and CDR2 is FQNEAQ in the germline V gene (reference sequence). The CDR3 covers 15 residues. With 0 bases removed from V and 7 bases from J, the gap between germline ends came to 15 bases. In DNA form, the CDR3 reads TGTGCCAGCAGCTTAGCGCTCGCAGGATCTAATGAAGCTTTCTTT. Amino acids: CASSLALAGSNEAFF.

This chain joins TRBV7-2 and TRBJ2-7; D may be TRBD2 (6 bases). Per the germline V gene, CDR1 is SGHTA and CDR2 is FQGNSA. This CDR3 contains 14 residues. V was shortened by 3 bases and J by 1 base, with 10 bases between the two germline ends. In nucleotides, the CDR3 is TGTGCCAGCAGCTTCGGCGGGACTTCCTACGAGCAGTACTTC. Encoded protein: CASSFGGTSYEQYF.

The chain recombines TRBV7-2 with TRBJ2-5; no clear D. V dropped 1 base and J dropped 7 bases, with 10 bases sitting between them. CDR3 size: 13 residues. Germline CDR1 is SGHTA and CDR2 is FQGNSA. CDR3 residues: CASSLEVPGTQYF. The CDR3 nucleotides are TGTGCCAGCAGCTTAGAGGTTCCGGGGACCCAGTACTTC.

The V and J genes are TRBV28 and TRBJ2-1; D may be TRBD2 (6 bases). CDR1 and CDR2 from the germline V gene are MDHEN and SYDVKM. The germline V and J ends were trimmed by 4 bases and 8 bases, with 12 bases remaining between them. The CDR3 contains 13 residues. The CDR3, as DNA: TGTGCCAGCAGTTCCCGCGGGATGTATGAGCAGTTCTTC. Translating it yields CASSSRGMYEQFF.

This clone was recorded a few times. This chain uses TRBV2 with TRBJ2-2, with D possibly being TRBD2 (5 bases). Germline V CDR1 and CDR2: SNHLY, FYNNEI. V was shortened by 8 bases and J by 3 bases, with 16 bases between the two germline ends. The CDR3 runs 15 residues. The CDR3 spells CASGSTREDTGELFF. CDR3 DNA: TGTGCCAGCGGGAGTACAAGGGAAGACACCGGGGAGCTGTTTTTT.

The chain combines TRBV25-1 with TRBJ2-3; D remains unclear. Germline V lookup: CDR1 MGHDK, CDR2 SYGVNS. The V end lost 3 bases, the J end lost 4 bases, and 11 bases lay between the germline ends. The CDR3 sequence is 14 residues long. CDR3 amino acids: CASSEHLEADTQYF. The CDR3 coding sequence is TGTGCCAGCAGTGAGCACCTTGAGGCAGATACGCAGTATTTT.

The chain carries TRBV9 and TRBJ1-1; 7 nucleotides match TRBD1. There are 17 residues in the CDR3. V lost 0 bases, J lost 7 bases, and 15 bases stayed unmatched. CDR1 is SGDLS, CDR2 YYNGEE, per germline. This CDR3 is CASSVEDTMTGKDEAFF. The CDR3, as DNA: TGTGCCAGCAGCGTAGAGGACACAATGACAGGGAAGGATGAAGCTTTCTTT.

This clone showed up just once. The V and J genes are TRBV30 and TRBJ2-3, with a weak D call TRBD1 (5 bases). Trimming stripped 4 bases from V and 4 bases from J, with 18 bases between. Germline V gene lookup returns CDR1 GTSNPN and CDR2 SVGIG (reference sequence). CDR3 length equals 15 residues. The CDR3 coding sequence is TGTGCCTGGACCGCCGGCAGGGCTGGGTCAGATACGCAGTATTTT. This translates into CAWTAGRAGSDTQYF.